The rows below give T cell receptor beta chains drawn from one sample of a study of regulatory T cells in long-lasting Graves disease. TCRdb redid the calling of the multiplex PCR reads with MiXCR, one entry per CDR3 protein. The profile shows around 400,000 distinct CDR3 sequences, 15% to 18% of them singletons. The source material was peripheral blood mononuclear cells (PBMCs), sampled at new diagnosis, from a patient treated with antithyroid drugs. The receptors were sampled from a female donor with Graves disease. Each CDR3 is given with its conserved first and last residue. The D gene is left open where the match is weak. Only some rows state a clone size, as once, few, many or a class for expanded clones.

j_call: TRBJ1-1
clone_size: NA
v_call: TRBV6-2/TRBV6-3
d_call: NA
cdr3_aa: CASDTEMNTEAFF
cdr3_nt: TGTGCCAGCGATACAGAAATGAACACTGAAGCTTTCTTT

j_call: TRBJ2-2
clone_size: many
v_call: TRBV3-1
d_call: NA
cdr3_aa: CASKVGLLNTGELFF
cdr3_nt: TGTGCCAGCAAGGTGGGACTCTTGAACACCGGGGAGCTGTTTTTT

j_call: TRBJ1-5
clone_size: many
v_call: TRBV20-1
d_call: NA
cdr3_aa: CSARVSGVGHQPQHF
cdr3_nt: TGCAGTGCTAGAGTGTCGGGGGTAGGGCATCAGCCCCAGCATTTT

j_call: TRBJ1-6
clone_size: many
v_call: TRBV2
d_call: TRBD1
cdr3_aa: CASSKTGMTSPLHF
cdr3_nt: TGTGCCAGCAGCAAGACAGGGATGACTTCACCCCTCCACTTT

j_call: TRBJ2-1
clone_size: many
v_call: TRBV7-8
d_call: TRBD2
cdr3_aa: CASSPLLRLADSYNEQFF
cdr3_nt: TGTGCCAGCAGCCCACTACTGCGACTAGCGGACTCCTACAATGAGCAGTTCTTC

j_call: TRBJ1-4
clone_size: many
v_call: TRBV12-5
d_call: NA
cdr3_aa: CASGLGGGNEKLFF
cdr3_nt: TGTGCTAGTGGATTGGGGGGGGGAAATGAAAAACTGTTTTTT

j_call: TRBJ2-5
clone_size: many
v_call: TRBV19
d_call: TRBD2
cdr3_aa: CAEGLAGGPETQYF
cdr3_nt: TGTGCCGAGGGACTAGCGGGTGGTCCAGAGACCCAGTACTTC

j_call: TRBJ2-1
clone_size: NA
v_call: TRBV6-2/TRBV6-3
d_call: TRBD2
cdr3_aa: CASTPLGPLAGAGNEQFF
cdr3_nt: TGTGCCAGCACCCCACTCGGGCCCCTAGCGGGAGCGGGCAATGAGCAGTTCTTC

j_call: TRBJ2-7
clone_size: many
v_call: TRBV20-1
d_call: NA
cdr3_aa: CSAMPGAYEQYF
cdr3_nt: TGCAGTGCTATGCCCGGGGCTTACGAGCAGTACTTC

j_call: TRBJ1-2
clone_size: many
v_call: TRBV12-5
d_call: NA
cdr3_aa: CASGRPLRRGDYGYTF
cdr3_nt: TGTGCTAGTGGTCGCCCTCTTCGGCGGGGGGACTATGGCTACACCTTC

j_call: TRBJ1-3
clone_size: few
v_call: TRBV29-1
d_call: NA
cdr3_aa: CSVVLGSGNTIYF
cdr3_nt: TGCAGCGTTGTCTTGGGCTCTGGAAACACCATATATTTT

j_call: TRBJ2-2
clone_size: many
v_call: TRBV27
d_call: TRBD1
cdr3_aa: CASSSDRGLNTGELFF
cdr3_nt: TGTGCCAGCAGTTCCGACAGGGGGCTAAACACCGGGGAGCTGTTTTTT

j_call: TRBJ2-7
clone_size: NA
v_call: TRBV5-6
d_call: NA
cdr3_aa: CASSLGPGVNEQYF
cdr3_nt: TGTGCCAGCAGCTTGGGTCCAGGGGTGAACGAGCAGTACTTC

j_call: TRBJ1-4
clone_size: many
v_call: TRBV4-1
d_call: NA
cdr3_aa: CASSQVGGEEKLFF
cdr3_nt: TGCGCCAGCAGCCAAGTGGGGGGCGAGGAAAAACTGTTTTTT

j_call: TRBJ2-6
clone_size: many
v_call: TRBV30
d_call: NA
cdr3_aa: CASDSGANVLTF
cdr3_nt: TGTGCCTCGGACTCTGGGGCCAACGTCCTGACTTTC

j_call: TRBJ1-5
clone_size: NA
v_call: TRBV19
d_call: TRBD1
cdr3_aa: CASRQGAGNQPQHF
cdr3_nt: TGTGCCAGTAGGCAGGGGGCTGGGAATCAGCCCCAGCATTTT

j_call: TRBJ1-5
clone_size: NA
v_call: TRBV19
d_call: NA
cdr3_aa: CASSIVPGRNQPQHF
cdr3_nt: TGTGCCAGTAGTATAGTTCCAGGGAGGAATCAGCCCCAGCATTTT

j_call: TRBJ2-1
clone_size: NA
v_call: TRBV29-1
d_call: TRBD2
cdr3_aa: CSVHFFRGRGVHEQFF
cdr3_nt: TGCAGCGTTCATTTCTTCCGCGGGAGAGGGGTCCATGAGCAGTTCTTC

j_call: TRBJ2-1
clone_size: few
v_call: TRBV6-1
d_call: TRBD2
cdr3_aa: CASSRSGGDISYNEQFF
cdr3_nt: TGTGCCAGCAGCAGAAGCGGGGGGGATATCTCCTACAATGAGCAGTTCTTC

j_call: TRBJ2-1
clone_size: many
v_call: TRBV5-4
d_call: TRBD2
cdr3_aa: CASSPRLAGVNEQFF
cdr3_nt: TGTGCCAGCAGCCCACGACTAGCGGGAGTGAATGAGCAGTTCTTC

j_call: TRBJ2-7
clone_size: many
v_call: TRBV29-1
d_call: NA
cdr3_aa: CSVVGSREQYF
cdr3_nt: TGCAGCGTTGTGGGGTCGAGGGAGCAGTACTTC

j_call: TRBJ1-4
clone_size: NA
v_call: TRBV5-1
d_call: NA
cdr3_aa: CASRAGTMNEKLFF
cdr3_nt: TGCGCCAGCAGGGCCGGGACAATGAATGAAAAACTGTTTTTT

j_call: TRBJ1-2
clone_size: many
v_call: TRBV28
d_call: NA
cdr3_aa: CASSLLIGSGGNGYTF
cdr3_nt: TGTGCCAGCAGTTTATTAATCGGGAGTGGTGGGAATGGCTACACCTTC

j_call: TRBJ2-4
clone_size: few
v_call: TRBV7-8
d_call: TRBD1
cdr3_aa: CASSSTGGWAKNIQYF
cdr3_nt: TGTGCCAGCAGCTCCACAGGGGGCTGGGCCAAAAACATTCAGTACTTC

j_call: TRBJ2-2
clone_size: NA
v_call: TRBV24-1
d_call: TRBD2
cdr3_aa: CATSDLQTSEEVGELFF
cdr3_nt: TGTGCCACCAGTGATTTGCAAACTAGCGAGGAGGTCGGGGAGCTGTTTTTT

j_call: TRBJ2-1
clone_size: many
v_call: TRBV6-2/TRBV6-3
d_call: NA
cdr3_aa: CASSEPRKGNEQFF
cdr3_nt: TGTGCCAGCAGTGAACCCAGGAAAGGCAATGAGCAGTTCTTC

j_call: TRBJ1-5
clone_size: few
v_call: TRBV28
d_call: NA
cdr3_aa: CASTVINQPQHF
cdr3_nt: TGTGCCAGTACAGTGATCAATCAGCCCCAGCATTTT

j_call: TRBJ1-4
clone_size: many
v_call: TRBV12-3/TRBV12-4
d_call: TRBD1
cdr3_aa: CASSLPSLTGGDTNEKLFF
cdr3_nt: TGTGCCAGCAGTTTACCGAGCCTTACAGGGGGAGACACTAATGAAAAACTGTTTTTT

j_call: TRBJ1-2
clone_size: many
v_call: TRBV2
d_call: NA
cdr3_aa: CASREGSVSYGYTF
cdr3_nt: TGTGCCAGCAGGGAGGGGTCGGTGAGCTATGGCTACACCTTC

j_call: TRBJ1-2
clone_size: many
v_call: TRBV10-3
d_call: NA
cdr3_aa: CAISESSDIANYGYTF
cdr3_nt: TGTGCCATCAGTGAGAGTTCCGACATCGCTAACTATGGCTACACCTTC

j_call: TRBJ1-1
clone_size: NA
v_call: TRBV7-3
d_call: NA
cdr3_aa: CASSLAGTDTEAFF
cdr3_nt: TGTGCCAGCAGCTTAGCAGGGACTGACACTGAAGCTTTCTTT

j_call: TRBJ1-2
clone_size: many
v_call: TRBV11-2
d_call: NA
cdr3_aa: CASSLLYQDSYGYTF
cdr3_nt: TGTGCCAGCAGCTTACTTTATCAGGACAGCTATGGCTACACCTTC

j_call: TRBJ2-1
clone_size: many
v_call: TRBV12-3/TRBV12-4
d_call: NA
cdr3_aa: CASSSPRHPGGNEQFF
cdr3_nt: TGTGCCAGCAGTAGCCCACGACACCCCGGCGGCAATGAGCAGTTCTTC

j_call: TRBJ2-1
clone_size: NA
v_call: TRBV11-2
d_call: TRBD1
cdr3_aa: CASSFYRTGGFRDEQFF
cdr3_nt: TGTGCCAGCAGCTTTTACCGGACAGGGGGTTTTCGGGATGAGCAGTTCTTC

j_call: TRBJ1-3
clone_size: few
v_call: TRBV19
d_call: TRBD1
cdr3_aa: CASRDRGGNTIYF
cdr3_nt: TGTGCCAGTAGGGACAGGGGTGGAAACACCATATATTTT

j_call: TRBJ1-1
clone_size: NA
v_call: TRBV12-3/TRBV12-4
d_call: NA
cdr3_aa: CASCRDSNTEAFF
cdr3_nt: TGTGCCAGCTGCCGCGACAGTAACACTGAAGCTTTCTTT

j_call: TRBJ2-5
clone_size: many
v_call: TRBV10-1
d_call: TRBD2
cdr3_aa: CASSELAGKETQYF
cdr3_nt: TGCGCCAGCAGCGAACTAGCGGGCAAAGAGACCCAGTACTTC

j_call: TRBJ2-2
clone_size: many
v_call: TRBV5-4
d_call: TRBD1
cdr3_aa: CASSLSQGANTGELFF
cdr3_nt: TGTGCCAGCAGCTTGAGTCAGGGGGCGAACACCGGGGAGCTGTTTTTT

j_call: TRBJ1-1
clone_size: many
v_call: TRBV4-1
d_call: NA
cdr3_aa: CASSQWAVIRNTEAFF
cdr3_nt: TGCGCCAGCAGCCAGTGGGCAGTGATTCGGAACACTGAAGCTTTCTTT

j_call: TRBJ2-3
clone_size: few
v_call: TRBV5-4
d_call: NA
cdr3_aa: CASSLTPSFTDTQYF
cdr3_nt: TGTGCCAGCAGCTTGACCCCTTCGTTCACAGATACGCAGTATTTT

j_call: TRBJ1-1
clone_size: many
v_call: TRBV20-1
d_call: NA
cdr3_aa: CSARDLSGNTEAFF
cdr3_nt: TGCAGTGCTAGAGATCTCTCTGGGAACACTGAAGCTTTCTTT

j_call: TRBJ1-4
clone_size: NA
v_call: TRBV6-2/TRBV6-3
d_call: TRBD1
cdr3_aa: CASSWGQGATNEKLFF
cdr3_nt: TGTGCCAGCAGTTGGGGACAGGGCGCAACTAATGAAAAACTGTTTTTT

j_call: TRBJ1-1
clone_size: many
v_call: TRBV15
d_call: NA
cdr3_aa: CATSRGLEAFF
cdr3_nt: TGTGCCACCAGCAGAGGTTTGGAAGCTTTCTTT

j_call: TRBJ2-7
clone_size: many
v_call: TRBV7-9
d_call: TRBD1
cdr3_aa: CASSPLPGQGNEQYF
cdr3_nt: TGTGCCAGCAGCCCCCTTCCGGGACAGGGGAACGAGCAGTACTTC

j_call: TRBJ1-5
clone_size: few
v_call: TRBV10-3
d_call: TRBD1
cdr3_aa: CAISAGGTGGHHSNQPQHF
cdr3_nt: TGTGCCATCAGCGCGGGGGGGACAGGGGGCCACCATAGCAATCAGCCCCAGCATTTT

j_call: TRBJ1-1
clone_size: many
v_call: TRBV12-3/TRBV12-4
d_call: NA
cdr3_aa: CASNKGQILILRDTEAFF
cdr3_nt: TGTGCCAGCAACAAAGGCCAGATCCTCATCCTTCGGGACACTGAAGCTTTCTTT

j_call: TRBJ2-5
clone_size: many
v_call: TRBV3-1
d_call: NA
cdr3_aa: CASSQGLQETQYF
cdr3_nt: TGTGCCAGCAGCCAGGGGCTACAAGAGACCCAGTACTTC

j_call: TRBJ2-2
clone_size: many
v_call: TRBV28
d_call: TRBD1
cdr3_aa: CASRKMGTVTGELFF
cdr3_nt: TGTGCCAGCAGAAAAATGGGGACAGTCACCGGGGAGCTGTTTTTT

j_call: TRBJ2-7
clone_size: many
v_call: TRBV7-2
d_call: NA
cdr3_aa: CASSYGTFAYEQYF
cdr3_nt: TGTGCCAGCAGCTACGGGACTTTCGCCTACGAGCAGTACTTC

j_call: TRBJ1-5
clone_size: many
v_call: TRBV4-1
d_call: NA
cdr3_aa: CASSQDLKRTGNQPQHF
cdr3_nt: TGCGCCAGCAGCCAAGATCTGAAAAGGACGGGCAATCAGCCCCAGCATTTT

j_call: TRBJ2-2
clone_size: NA
v_call: TRBV29-1
d_call: NA
cdr3_aa: CSVSSSTGELFF
cdr3_nt: TGCAGCGTCTCCTCCTCTACCGGGGAGCTGTTTTTT

j_call: TRBJ1-3
clone_size: many
v_call: TRBV4-1
d_call: NA
cdr3_aa: CASSQVGLSGNTIYF
cdr3_nt: TGCGCCAGCAGCCAAGTCGGCCTCTCTGGAAACACCATATATTTT

j_call: TRBJ2-3
clone_size: many
v_call: TRBV7-3
d_call: NA
cdr3_aa: CASSAGQRGNTDTQYF
cdr3_nt: TGTGCCAGCAGCGCGGGACAGAGAGGAAACACAGATACGCAGTATTTT

j_call: TRBJ1-2
clone_size: few
v_call: TRBV10-3
d_call: TRBD1
cdr3_aa: CAISGSRDRVGSNYGYTF
cdr3_nt: TGTGCCATCAGCGGAAGCCGGGACAGGGTGGGATCTAACTATGGCTACACCTTC

j_call: TRBJ2-7
clone_size: many
v_call: TRBV27
d_call: TRBD1
cdr3_aa: CASSLSGTASSYEQYF
cdr3_nt: TGTGCCAGCAGTTTATCGGGGACAGCAAGCTCCTACGAGCAGTACTTC

j_call: TRBJ1-1
clone_size: many
v_call: TRBV20-1
d_call: NA
cdr3_aa: CSARGGGATGTEAFF
cdr3_nt: TGCAGTGCTAGAGGGGGGGGGGCGACGGGGACTGAAGCTTTCTTT

j_call: TRBJ1-2
clone_size: NA
v_call: TRBV12-3/TRBV12-4
d_call: NA
cdr3_aa: CASTPGPNYGYTF
cdr3_nt: TGTGCCAGCACCCCGGGGCCCAACTATGGCTACACCTTC